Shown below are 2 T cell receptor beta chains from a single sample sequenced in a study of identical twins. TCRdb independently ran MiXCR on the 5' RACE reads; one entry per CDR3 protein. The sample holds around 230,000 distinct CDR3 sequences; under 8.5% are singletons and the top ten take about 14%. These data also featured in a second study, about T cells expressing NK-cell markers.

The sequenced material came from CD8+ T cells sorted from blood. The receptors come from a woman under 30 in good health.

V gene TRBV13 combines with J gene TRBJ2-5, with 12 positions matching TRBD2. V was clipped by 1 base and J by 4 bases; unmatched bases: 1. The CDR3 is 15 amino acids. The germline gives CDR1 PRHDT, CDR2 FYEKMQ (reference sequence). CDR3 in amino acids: CASSLAGLAGETQYF. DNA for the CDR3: TGTGCCAGCAGCTTAGCGGGACTAGCGGGAGAGACCCAGTACTTC.

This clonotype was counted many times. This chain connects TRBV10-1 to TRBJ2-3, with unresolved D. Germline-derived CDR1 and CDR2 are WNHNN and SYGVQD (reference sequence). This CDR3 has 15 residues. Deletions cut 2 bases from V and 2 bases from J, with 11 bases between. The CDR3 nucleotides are TGCGCCAGCAGTGAGACCACGGCGGACACAGATACGCAGTATTTT. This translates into CASSETTADTDTQYF.